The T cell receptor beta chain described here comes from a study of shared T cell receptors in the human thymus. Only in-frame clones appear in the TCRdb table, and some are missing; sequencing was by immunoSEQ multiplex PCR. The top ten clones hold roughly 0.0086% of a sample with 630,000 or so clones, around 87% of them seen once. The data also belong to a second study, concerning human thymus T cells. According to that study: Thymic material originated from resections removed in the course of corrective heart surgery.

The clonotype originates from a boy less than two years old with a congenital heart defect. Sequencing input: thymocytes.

This chain's CDR3 is CASSLTGGSEAFF. The CDR3, as DNA: TGTGCCAGCAGCCTGACAGGGGGGTCTGAAGCTTTCTTT. The V gene is TRBV11-2, the J gene TRBJ1-1; 9 bases agree with TRBD1. From germline, CDR1 is SGHAT and CDR2 FQNNGV. V shed 5 bases, J shed 6 bases, and the junction held 4 bases outside the gene matches. The CDR3 totals 13 residues.